Below are 21 T cell receptor beta chains sequenced from a single sample in a study of cytomegalovirus exposure and HLA in healthy donors. The PCR had 60 Vbeta and 13 Jbeta primers. Method: immunoSEQ multiplex PCR; TCRdb's copy keeps in-frame clones and lacks some. Counted here are 87,000 or so clones, 64% occurring once; the ten biggest clones make up roughly 3.2%. Sequencing was done on a sample of PBMCs. The source is a man in his 60s in good health and CMV-seronegative.

The V gene is TRBV5-1, the J gene TRBJ1-2; weak D call: TRBD1 (5 bases). V lost 0 bases and J lost 4, with 10 bases in between. CDR1 is SGHRS and CDR2 is YFSETQ in the germline V gene. CDR3 length: 14 amino acids. CDR3 sequence reads: CASSLEGKPYGYTF. As DNA, the CDR3 is TGCGCCAGCAGCTTGGAGGGGAAACCCTATGGCTACACCTTC.

This clone was picked up a small number of times. The V gene is TRBV4-2, the J gene TRBJ2-7; weak D call: TRBD2 (6 bases). Germline V gene lookup returns CDR1 LGHNA and CDR2 YNFKEQ. This CDR3 has 15 residues. The ends were cut back, 0 bases at V and 6 bases at J, with 15 bases in the middle. CDR3 DNA sequence: TGTGCCAGCAGCCAAGATGGGACTCCCTCCAGCGAGCAGTACTTC. It is translated as CASSQDGTPSSEQYF.

This clone was seen only a few times. The chain uses TRBV5-1 and TRBJ2-2, with a weak D call TRBD1 (6 bases). Germline V lookup: CDR1 SGHRS, CDR2 YFSETQ. This CDR3 is 17 amino acids long. V was shortened by 0 bases and J by 7 bases, with 19 bases between the two germline ends. The CDR3 DNA follows: TGCGCCAGCAGCTTGGAGGGGACATCGGTCGAGGGCGGGGAGCTGTTTTTT. It is translated as CASSLEGTSVEGGELFF. Full variable domain (remainder filled in from reference TRBV5-1 and TRBJ2-2): KAGVTQTPRYLIKTRGQQVTLSCSPISGHRSVSWYQQTPGQGLQFLFEYFSETQRNKGNFPGRFSGRQFSNSRSEMNVSTLELGDSALYLCASSLEGTSVEGGELFFGEGSRLTVL.

This clone was recorded a few times. This rearrangement joins TRBV15 to TRBJ2-6, with 7 positions matching TRBD1. The V gene end was trimmed by 5 bases and the J gene end by 0 bases; junction bases not matched to a gene: 7. There are 17 residues in the CDR3. CDR1 is LNHNV and CDR2 is YYDKDF in the germline V gene (reference sequence). In DNA form, the CDR3 reads TGTGCCACCAGCGCTACAGGGGACATCTCTGGGGCCAACGTCCTGACTTTC. This encodes CATSATGDISGANVLTF.

The chain combines TRBV6-4 with TRBJ1-2; D might be TRBD1 (5 bases). The germline V and J ends were trimmed by 2 bases and 1 base, with 29 bases remaining between them. Germline V gene data show CDR1 as MRHNA and CDR2 as SNTAGT. The length of the CDR3 is 21 residues. CDR3 region: CASSDGLRGGVSSLGNYGYTF. CDR3 DNA sequence: TGTGCCAGCAGTGACGGGCTACGGGGAGGGGTCTCCAGCTTGGGTAACTATGGCTACACCTTC.

The gene calls are TRBV28 and TRBJ1-5, with D hard to call. From germline, CDR1 is MDHEN and CDR2 SYDVKM. The CDR3 covers 12 residues. The germline V and J ends were trimmed by 11 bases and 2 bases, with 10 bases remaining between them. The CDR3 region is CAGRGGNQPQHF. The CDR3 nucleotides read TGTGCCGGCCGCGGGGGCAATCAGCCCCAGCATTTT.

The rearrangement uses TRBV7-9 and TRBJ2-4; D not resolved. V lost 5 bases and J 0 bases, leaving 14 bases between the germline ends. The germline V gene has CDR1 SEHNR and CDR2 FQNEAQ (reference sequence). This CDR3 has 16 amino acids. CDR3 residues: CASSPPGVLAKNIQYF. The CDR3 bases are TGTGCCAGCAGCCCGCCCGGTGTACTAGCCAAAAACATTCAGTACTTC.

This clone was counted only a few times. This rearrangement joins TRBV7-2 to TRBJ2-7, with D perhaps TRBD1 (5 bases). Germline CDR1 and CDR2: SGHTA and FQGNSA. The CDR3 covers 16 residues. The V end was cut by 1 base, the J end by 2 bases, with 15 bases between. The CDR3 coding sequence is TGTGCCAGCAGCTTAGTGGCAGGGAAGTCTACCTACGAGCAGTACTTC. Its translation: CASSLVAGKSTYEQYF.

The J gene is TRBJ1-5, the V gene TRBV11-3; D call uncertain. The germline V gene encodes CDR1 SGHNT and CDR2 YENEEA. Deletions cut 3 bases from V and 2 bases from J, with 8 bases between. The CDR3 runs 14 residues. CDR3 loop: CASSFSGGNQPQHF. The DNA for the CDR3 is TGTGCCAGCAGCTTCAGCGGGGGCAATCAGCCCCAGCATTTT.

This clone was recorded only once. V usage is TRBV4-1 and J usage is TRBJ2-5; no firm D call. Trimming shortened V by 3 bases and J by 5 bases, and 10 bases separated the two germline ends. This CDR3 is built from 13 residues. Germline loops: CDR1 MGHRA, CDR2 YSYEKL. The CDR3 loop reads CASSHLQWETQYF. As DNA, the CDR3 is TGCGCCAGCAGCCACCTCCAGTGGGAGACCCAGTACTTC.

The chain has TRBV27 and TRBJ2-2, with a tentative D call TRBD1 (5 bases). V was shortened by 2 bases and J by 5 bases, with 12 bases between the two germline ends. The germline gives CDR1 MNHEY, CDR2 SMNVEV (reference sequence). The CDR3 extends over 15 amino acids. CDR3 region: CASSLRARVTGELFF. As DNA, the CDR3 is TGTGCCAGCAGTTTACGGGCCAGGGTTACCGGGGAGCTGTTTTTT.

This clone was counted only a few times. V gene TRBV4-3 combines with J gene TRBJ2-7; possibly TRBD1 for D (6 bases). Germline V gene data show CDR1 as LGHNA and CDR2 as YSLEER. This CDR3 contains 14 residues. The V end lost 6 bases, the J end lost 1 base, and 13 bases lay between the germline ends. The CDR3 loop reads CASRGTPESYEQYF. As DNA, the CDR3 is TGCGCCAGCAGGGGGACACCCGAATCCTACGAGCAGTACTTC.

This clone appeared a few times. V is TRBV7-3 and J is TRBJ2-1; tentatively, D is TRBD2 (6 bases). The CDR3 is 15 residues long. V was shortened by 5 bases and J by 3 bases, with 14 bases between the two germline ends. The germline gives CDR1 SGHTA, CDR2 FQGTGA. CDR3 in DNA: TGTGCCAGCAGCATTGGAGCGGGTCGCTACAATGAGCAGTTCTTC. This sequence encodes CASSIGAGRYNEQFF. The entire variable domain, with the rest obtained from reference TRBV7-3 and TRBJ2-1, is as follows: GAGVSQTPSNKVTEKGKYVELRCDPISGHTALYWYRQSLGQGPEFLIYFQGTGAADDSGLPNDRFFAVRPEGSVSTLKIQRTERGDSAVYLCASSIGAGRYNEQFFGPGTRLTVL.

This clone was observed a few times. The chain combines TRBV11-1 with TRBJ1-1; 7 bases agree with TRBD1. The germline gives CDR1 SGHAT, CDR2 FQDESV (reference sequence). The CDR3 consists of 14 residues. Germline trimming cut 1 base from V and 4 bases from J; bases unmatched to any gene: 3. The CDR3 spells CASSLDRGSTEAFF. CDR3 coding DNA: TGTGCCAGCAGCTTAGACAGGGGTTCCACTGAAGCTTTCTTT.

This clone occurred a few times. V gene TRBV6-5 combines with J gene TRBJ1-1; 8 positions match TRBD1. CDR1 and CDR2 from the germline V gene are MNHEY and SVGAGI. V was clipped by 1 base and J by 1 base; unmatched bases: 5. The CDR3 extends over 16 amino acids. This CDR3 is CASSYFPTGANTEAFF. CDR3 bases: TGTGCCAGCAGTTACTTCCCGACAGGGGCGAACACTGAAGCTTTCTTT.

The chain links TRBV6-5 to TRBJ1-1; 7 bases line up with TRBD1. With 4 bases clipped from V and 2 bases from J, the junction kept 4 bases outside the gene matches. CDR3 length equals 14 residues. In germline, CDR1 is MNHEY, CDR2 SVGAGI. DNA of the CDR3: TGTGCCAGCAGTTTTCGGACAGGTAACACTGAAGCTTTCTTT. Translated: CASSFRTGNTEAFF.

The chain joins TRBV11-2 to TRBJ2-7; TRBD1 matches 8 bases. The CDR3 contains 13 residues. The trim removed 5 bases at V and 6 bases at J, leaving 6 bases unmatched. Looked up from germline, CDR1 is SGHAT and CDR2 is FQNNGV. The CDR3 sequence is CASSPLQGGEQYF. The CDR3 DNA is TGTGCCAGCAGCCCGCTACAGGGGGGCGAGCAGTACTTC.

The chain is built from TRBV7-2 and TRBJ2-2, with D perhaps TRBD1 (7 bases). V lost 5 bases and J 0 bases, leaving 10 bases between the germline ends. Looked up from germline, CDR1 is SGHTA and CDR2 is FQGNSA. This CDR3 has 15 residues. The CDR3 loop is CASSPRGANTGELFF. In DNA, the CDR3 is TGTGCCAGCAGCCCCAGGGGGGCGAACACCGGGGAGCTGTTTTTT.

The chain employs TRBV13 and TRBJ2-1, with 8 nucleotides matching TRBD1. The CDR3 has 13 residues. J gave up 16 bases and V 2 bases, and 10 bases lay outside the gene matches. CDR1 and CDR2 (germline): PRHDT, FYEKMQ (reference sequence). Here the CDR3 DNA reads TGTGCCAGCAGCTTATGGTCCGGACAGGGAGTATTCTTC. The encoded protein is CASSLWSGQGVFF.

In its sample, this clone was seen once. One junction end does not reproduce the germline sequence, and a read error may be involved. This chain links TRBV7-9 with TRBJ2-7, with a possible D match to TRBD1 (6 bases). This CDR3 has 15 residues. The V gene's germline CDR1 is SEHNR and CDR2 FQNEAQ (reference sequence). CDR3 protein: CSSSPLGALPYEQYF. The CDR3 nucleotides read TGTTCCAGCAGCCCCCTGGGGGCCTTACCTTACGAGCAGTACTTC. Looking up the rest from reference TRBV7-9 and TRBJ2-7 gives the full variable domain: DTGVSQNPRHKITKRGQNVTFRCDPISEHNRLYWYRQTLGQGPEFLTYFQNEAQLEKSRLLSDRFSAERPKGSFSTLEIQRTEQGDSAMYLCSSSPLGALPYEQYFGPGTRLTVT.

The chain employs TRBV7-3 and TRBJ1-2; D is possibly TRBD1 (5 bases). In germline, CDR1 is SGHTA, CDR2 FQGTGA. The ends were cut back, 5 bases at V and 3 bases at J, with 10 bases in the middle. This CDR3 is 13 amino acids long. The CDR3 spells CASSEGRDYGYTF. The CDR3 DNA is TGTGCCAGCAGCGAAGGCAGGGACTATGGCTACACCTTC.